This T cell receptor beta chain originates from a study of graft-versus-host responses after intestinal transplantation. For the study at large: Every recipient had anti-thymocyte globulin induction and two to three years of tacrolimus plus steroids. Study-level findings and limits: The presence of high graft-versus-host to host-versus-graft clonal ratios in allografts characterized patients with graft-donor T cell macrochimerism. Recipient marrow showed GvH clones, some seen first in ileum or blood.

Germline values: CDR1 LGHNA, CDR2 YSLEER. The ends were cut back, 0 bases at V and 8 bases at J, with 8 bases in the middle. The CDR3 loop spans 13 amino acids. About this clone itself: The antigen remains unidentified.

Data came from immunoSEQ multiplex PCR; TCRdb stores just in-frame clones and leaves some out. The table shows 90,000 to 95,000 clones, with approximately 92% occurring only once. The genes are TRBV4-3 and TRBJ2-1; unclear D gene. The clonotype originates from a human donor who received an intestinal transplant. The sample consisted of unstimulated CD8+ T cells sorted from spleen or lymph node cells, taken before intestinal transplant. CDR3 amino acids: CASSQEPRYEQFF. The CDR3 DNA reads as TGCGCCAGCAGCCAAGAGCCCCGGTATGAGCAGTTCTTC.